This T cell receptor beta chain stems from a study of long-term antiretroviral therapy in people with HIV. Study details: It was about a decade after the earliest samples that the 2015 immediate-ART recommendation appeared.

Researchers ran immunoSEQ v3.0 at survey level. A target of about 35,000-55,000 T-cell genomes per sample was set for sequencing. Only in-frame clones appear in the TCRdb table, and some are missing; sequencing was by immunoSEQ multiplex PCR. The repertoire has around 30,000 clones, less than 85% of them found once; the top ten carry roughly 9%. The V gene's germline CDR1 is MNHEY and CDR2 SMNVEV (reference sequence). This CDR3 region has 15 residues. The ends were cut back, 5 bases at V and 3 bases at J, with 14 bases in the middle. The chain combines TRBV27 with TRBJ1-5, with D perhaps TRBD1 (5 bases). The sample was unsorted PBMCs, taken 2.3 years after starting antiretroviral therapy. The receptor was isolated from a man aged 35-49 years with HIV. Here the CDR3 DNA reads TGTGCCAGCAGTCCAAGTCCGGGACCCAATCAGCCCCAGCATTTT. It yields the protein CASSPSPGPNQPQHF.